Listed here is a single TCR beta chain. This sample is part of a study of T cell repertoires in cytomegalovirus infection. Study overall: A matching HLA type, together with CMV infection, was signaled by public TCR beta signatures.

Germline V gene lookup returns CDR1 SNHLY and CDR2 FYNNEI. After removal of 7 bases from V and 9 bases from J, the junction contained 9 bases not matched to a gene. The CDR3 extends over 14 amino acids. Using its own MiXCR run on the reads, TCRdb lists one record per CDR3 protein. The sample holds 130,000 or so distinct CDR3 sequences, 5% to 6.5% seen once. The sequencing sample was made of PBMCs. The chain has TRBV2 and TRBJ1-6; 7 bases line up with TRBD1. This TCR was sampled from a human donor in good health (CMV status not recorded). Some clones in this sample may be carry-over from other donors' samples. In DNA, the CDR3 is TGTGCCAGCATTCGAGGGGGCGGAGGTTCACCCCTCCACTTT. It specifies CASIRGGGGSPLHF.